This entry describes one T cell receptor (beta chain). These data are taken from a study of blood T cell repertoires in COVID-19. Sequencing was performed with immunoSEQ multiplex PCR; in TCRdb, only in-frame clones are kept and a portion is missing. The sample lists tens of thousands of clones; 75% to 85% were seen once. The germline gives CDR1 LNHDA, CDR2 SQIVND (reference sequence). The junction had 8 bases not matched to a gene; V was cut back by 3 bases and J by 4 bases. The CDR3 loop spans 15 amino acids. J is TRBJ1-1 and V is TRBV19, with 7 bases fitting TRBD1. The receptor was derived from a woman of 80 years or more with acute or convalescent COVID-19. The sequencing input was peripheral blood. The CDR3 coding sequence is TGTGCCAGTAGTATCAGGGGGAGCACCCTCACTGAAGCTTTCTTT. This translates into CASSIRGSTLTEAFF. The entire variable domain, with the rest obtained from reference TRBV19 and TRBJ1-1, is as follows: DGGITQSPKYLFRKEGQNVTLSCEQNLNHDAMYWYRQDPGQGLRLIYYSQIVNDFQKGDIAEGYSVSREKKESFPLTVTSAQKNPTAFYLCASSIRGSTLTEAFFGQGTRLTVV.